This T cell receptor (beta chain) was identified during a study of T cells in Graves' hyperthyroidism and ophthalmopathy. The source material, RNA transcripts, was used to amplify TCR beta CDR3 regions. A first-round RT-PCR of the TCR CDR3 used the HTBI primer set. A single record per CDR3 protein comes from TCRdb applying MiXCR to the multiplex PCR reads. The table lists around 540,000 distinct CDR3 sequences, around 42% of them singletons. An absence of ophthalmopathy progression within 18 months meant stable Graves' hyperthyroidism. The sequence was obtained from a woman under 30 with Graves' hyperthyroidism. The sample taken for sequencing was peripheral blood or thyroid tissue (not recorded which).

CDR3: CASSGLAEVAGGLQETQYF. Here the CDR3 DNA reads TGTGCCAGCAGCGGACTGGCGGAGGTAGCGGGAGGGTTGCAAGAGACCCAGTACTTC. This chain links TRBV9 with TRBJ2-5; 11 bases line up with TRBD2. V lost 3 bases and J lost 2; bases outside the gene matches: 15. Germline CDR1 reads SGDLS; CDR2 reads YYNGEE. The CDR3 covers 19 residues.